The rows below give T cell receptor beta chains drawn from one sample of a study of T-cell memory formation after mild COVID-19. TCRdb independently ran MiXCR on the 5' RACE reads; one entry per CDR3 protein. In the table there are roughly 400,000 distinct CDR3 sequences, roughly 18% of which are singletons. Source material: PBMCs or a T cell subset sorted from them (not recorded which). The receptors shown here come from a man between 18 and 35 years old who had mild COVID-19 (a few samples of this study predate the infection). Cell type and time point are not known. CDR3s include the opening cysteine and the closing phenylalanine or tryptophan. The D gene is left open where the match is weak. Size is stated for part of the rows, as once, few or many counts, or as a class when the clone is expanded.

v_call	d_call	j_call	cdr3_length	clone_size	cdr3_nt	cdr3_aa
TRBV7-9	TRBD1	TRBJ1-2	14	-	TGTGCCAGCAGCTCTGCCTGGACAGGGGATGGCTACACCTTC	CASSSAWTGDGYTF
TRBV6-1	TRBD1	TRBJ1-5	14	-	TGTGCCAGCACCTGGGACAGGGGGGATCAGCCCCAGCATTTT	CASTWDRGDQPQHF
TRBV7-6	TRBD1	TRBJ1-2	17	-	TGTGCCAGCAGCCCGGGGACAGGGGGCTCTGTTAACTATGGCTACACCTTC	CASSPGTGGSVNYGYTF
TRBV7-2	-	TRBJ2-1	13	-	TGTGCCAGCAGCTTATGGGTGGACAATGAGCAGTTCTTC	CASSLWVDNEQFF
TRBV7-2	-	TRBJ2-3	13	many	TGTGCCAGCAGCGCGGGCTACACAGATACGCAGTATTTT	CASSAGYTDTQYF
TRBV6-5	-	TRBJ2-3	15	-	TGTGCCAGCAGTTCCGAAGAATGGCCCCGTGATACGCAGTATTTT	CASSSEEWPRDTQYF
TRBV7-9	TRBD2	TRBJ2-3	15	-	TGTGCCAGCAGCTTGGTGGCTAGCGGGGGAGGCAGACAGTATTTT	CASSLVASGGGRQYF
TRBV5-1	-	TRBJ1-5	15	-	TGCGCCAGCAGCTTAAGTACAGGGTACGATCAGCCCCAGCATTTT	CASSLSTGYDQPQHF
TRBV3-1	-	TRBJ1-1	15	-	TGTGCCAGCAGCCAAAGGGTCCAGGGGAACACTGAAGCTTTCTTT	CASSQRVQGNTEAFF
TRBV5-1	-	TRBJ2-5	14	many	TGCGCCAGCAGCTTGGCCCCAGGGCAAGAGACCCAGTACTTC	CASSLAPGQETQYF
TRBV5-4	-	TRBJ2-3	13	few	TGTGCCAGCGCACGACAGGATCCAGATACGCAGTATTTT	CASARQDPDTQYF
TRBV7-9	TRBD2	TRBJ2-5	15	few	TGTGCCAGCAGCTTAGTCGAAGCGGGGGGGGAGACCCAGTACTTC	CASSLVEAGGETQYF
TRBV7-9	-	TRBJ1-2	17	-	TGTGCCAGCAGCTTATCGGCCCGGGGGGAGGGTCACTATGGCTACACCTTC	CASSLSARGEGHYGYTF
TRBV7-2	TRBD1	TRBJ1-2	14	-	TGTGCCAGCAGCTTCGACAGGGGAACGTTTGGCTACAACTTC	CASSFDRGTFGYNF
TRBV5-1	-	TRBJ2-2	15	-	TGCGCCAGCAGCTTGGAAGGGAGTTACGGCGGGGAGCTGTTTTTT	CASSLEGSYGGELFF
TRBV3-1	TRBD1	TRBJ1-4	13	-	TGTGCCAGCACCCTCGGGACAGGAGGAAAACTGTTTTTT	CASTLGTGGKLFF
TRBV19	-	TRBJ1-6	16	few	TGTGCCAGTACGGACGAAGGGGGCTCCTATAATTCACCCCTCCACTTT	CASTDEGGSYNSPLHF
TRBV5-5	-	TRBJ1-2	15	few	TGTGCCAGCAGCCCCGGGGACCCAAGCCCCTATGGCTACACCTTC	CASSPGDPSPYGYTF
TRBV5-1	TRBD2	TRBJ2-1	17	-	TGCGCCAGCAGCGCTTTGACTAGCGGGGGGGATGGCGGTGAGCAGTTCTTC	CASSALTSGGDGGEQFF
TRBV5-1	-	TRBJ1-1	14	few	TGCGCCAGCAGCCCGCGGGAGGGTGGCACTGAAGCTTTCTTT	CASSPREGGTEAFF
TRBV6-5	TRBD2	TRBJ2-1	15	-	TGTGCCACCGGGAGGGTGCTAGCGGGGGCCTATGAGCAGTTCTTC	CATGRVLAGAYEQFF
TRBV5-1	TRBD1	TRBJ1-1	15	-	TGCGCCAGCAGCCAAACGGGAGCAGGGGGCACTGAAGCTTTCTTT	CASSQTGAGGTEAFF
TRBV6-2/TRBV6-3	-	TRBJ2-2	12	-	TGTGCCAGCAAGCGGAACACCGGGGAGCTGTTTTTT	CASKRNTGELFF
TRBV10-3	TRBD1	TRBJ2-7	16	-	TGTGCCATCAGTGAGTCGATCGGACAGGGGGCTCGAGAGCAGTACTTC	CAISESIGQGAREQYF
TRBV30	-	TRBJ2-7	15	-	TGTGCCTGGACCCCCCTCGGGACGGTTTTCAACGAGCAGTACTTC	CAWTPLGTVFNEQYF
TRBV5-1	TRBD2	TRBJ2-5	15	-	TGCGCCAGCAGCCTGACTAGCGGGAGCGAAGAGACCCAGTACTTC	CASSLTSGSEETQYF
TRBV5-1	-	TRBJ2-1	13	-	TGCGCCAGCAGCTGGACCCGAAACAATGAGCAGTTCTTC	CASSWTRNNEQFF
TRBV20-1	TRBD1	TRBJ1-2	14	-	TGCAGTGCTGAGGCCGGGACAGCGAACTATGGCTACACCTTC	CSAEAGTANYGYTF
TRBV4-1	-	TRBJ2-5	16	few	TGCGCCAGCAGCCAAACGTCGCGGGGAGGGGGAGAGACCCAGTACTTC	CASSQTSRGGGETQYF
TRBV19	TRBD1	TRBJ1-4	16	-	TGTGCCAGTAGGGAGGGGGCGGTTTTCACTAATGAAAAACTGTTTTTT	CASREGAVFTNEKLFF
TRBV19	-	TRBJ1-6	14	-	TGTGCCAGTAGTGGCGGGGCGCGGGGTTCACCCCTCCACTTT	CASSGGARGSPLHF
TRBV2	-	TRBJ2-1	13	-	TGTGCCAGCGGGGGCGGGAGCTACAATGAGCAGTTCTTC	CASGGGSYNEQFF